These 9 T cell receptor beta chains came from one sample sequenced in a study of shared clonotypes between healthy human individuals. The protocol was immunoSEQ multiplex PCR, while the TCRdb copy is restricted to in-frame clones and leaves out a portion. The sample holds over 1.5 million clones; nearly 99% are singletons and the top ten take 0.4% to 0.45%. Material for sequencing was naive CD4+ T cells sorted from blood. Subset here: CD45RA+ positively selected. The receptors here all came from a man younger than 40 in good health.

This clone has a single count. The V gene is TRBV18, the J gene TRBJ2-7; D unresolved. The germline V and J ends were trimmed by 6 bases and 4 bases, with 7 bases remaining between them. CDR3 length: 11 amino acids. The germline V gene encodes CDR1 KGHSH and CDR2 LQKENI. In DNA, the CDR3 is TGTGCCAGCTCCCAAAATTACGAGCAGTACTTC. It translates to CASSQNYEQYF.

The rearrangement links TRBV28 to TRBJ2-4; possible D gene TRBD1, 6 bases. Germline CDR1 is MDHEN and CDR2 is SYDVKM. The CDR3 loop spans 16 amino acids. The V end was cut by 1 base, the J end by 0 bases, with 10 bases between. The CDR3 loop reads CASSLLDRLAKNIQYF. For the CDR3, the DNA is TGTGCCAGCAGTTTATTGGACAGACTAGCCAAAAACATTCAGTACTTC.

The chain is built from TRBV5-1 and TRBJ2-3; unclear D gene. Deletions cut 0 bases from V and 2 bases from J, with 10 bases between. The CDR3 totals 15 residues. Germline V gene data show CDR1 as SGHRS and CDR2 as YFSETQ. The CDR3 DNA is TGCGCCAGCAGCTTGGCCCCAGGAGCCACAGATACGCAGTATTTT. It is translated as CASSLAPGATDTQYF.

The V and J genes are TRBV9 and TRBJ1-2; 7 bases match TRBD1. Germline CDR1 and CDR2: SGDLS and YYNGEE. CDR3 length equals 14 residues. The J segment lost 5 bases and the V segment lost 4 bases, leaving 8 bases of the junction unmatched. CDR3 in amino acids: CASSPHRGTYGYTF. The CDR3 DNA is TGTGCCAGCAGCCCCCACAGGGGCACTTATGGCTACACCTTC.

The gene calls are TRBV28 and TRBJ1-2; D unclear. V lost 4 bases to trimming and J lost 4 bases, with 7 bases between them. The germline CDR1 and CDR2 sequences are MDHEN and SYDVKM. This CDR3 contains 12 residues. As DNA, the CDR3 is TGTGCCAGCAGTTATAGTTCCTATGGCTACACCTTC. Translating gives CASSYSSYGYTF.

J is TRBJ2-3 and V is TRBV7-8; D is possibly TRBD1 (7 bases). The CDR3 has 15 residues. Trimming took off 5 bases at V and 4 bases at J, with 16 bases between the two ends. CDR1 and CDR2 (germline): SGHVS, FQNEAQ. This CDR3 is CASSQGDGGADTQYF. The CDR3 DNA is TGTGCCAGCAGCCAGGGGGACGGCGGGGCAGATACGCAGTATTTT.

The CDR3 is CASSSPGQGAKQYF. In nucleotides, the CDR3 is TGTGCCAGCAGCTCCCCGGGACAGGGGGCTAAGCAGTACTTC. The V gene is TRBV5-5, the J gene TRBJ2-7, with 12 bases lining up with TRBD1. The CDR3 extends over 14 amino acids. V was pared by 3 bases and J by 8 bases, with 6 bases of the junction left unmatched. Germline CDR1 reads SGHKS; CDR2 reads YYEKEE (reference sequence). Looking up the rest from reference TRBV5-5 and TRBJ2-7 gives the full variable domain: DAGVTQSPTHLIKTRGQQVTLRCSPISGHKSVSWYQQVLGQGPQFIFQYYEKEERGRGNFPDRFSARQFPNYSSELNVNALLLGDSALYLCASSSPGQGAKQYFGPGTRLTVT.

V and J are TRBV9 and TRBJ2-5; D might be TRBD1 (5 bases). Trimming took 0 bases from V and 2 from J, leaving 11 bases between them. Germline lookup yields CDR1 SGDLS and CDR2 YYNGEE. The CDR3 runs 15 residues. This CDR3 is CASSVETGVQETQYF. CDR3 nucleotides: TGTGCCAGCAGCGTAGAAACAGGAGTACAAGAGACCCAGTACTTC.

V and J are TRBV6-1 and TRBJ2-5, with TRBD2 identical over 11 bases. Germline CDR1 reads MNHNS; CDR2 reads SASEGT. Germline trimming cut 3 bases from V and 2 bases from J; bases unmatched to any gene: 11. The CDR3 loop spans 18 amino acids. In DNA, the CDR3 is TGTGCCAGCAGTGAGAGGATAGCGGGAGGGCCATCTCAAGAGACCCAGTACTTC. It specifies CASSERIAGGPSQETQYF.